Shown below are 4 T cell receptor beta chains from a single sample sequenced in a study of beta chain features in type 1 diabetes. Notes on the study in general: Among all four CD4+ subsets, Type 1 diabetes patients had TCRB CDR3s that were moderately but significantly shorter.

These receptors are not linked to any known antigen. Isolated RNA was reverse transcribed in full, so expressed TCRB transcripts were sequenced. The protocol was immunoSEQ multiplex PCR, while the TCRdb copy is restricted to in-frame clones and leaves out a portion. The table lists approximately 250,000 clones, approximately 24% of them singletons. Sequenced: naive CD4+ T cells from blood. The receptors stem from a woman in her 30s with type 1 diabetes.

The chain links TRBV18 to TRBJ1-1; 12 nucleotides agree with TRBD1. The CDR3 has 17 residues. The germline V gene encodes CDR1 KGHSH and CDR2 LQKENI. V dropped 6 bases and J dropped 5; count of bases not matched to a gene: 13. CDR3: CASSPFRGQGAWTEAFF. The CDR3 DNA sequence: TGTGCCAGCTCCCCTTTCCGGGGACAGGGGGCTTGGACTGAAGCTTTCTTT.

This chain joins TRBV5-4 and TRBJ1-2; no clear D. The germline gives CDR1 SGHNT, CDR2 YYREEE (reference sequence). This CDR3 comprises 14 residues. V lost 0 bases and J lost 3, with 9 bases in between. CDR3 DNA: TGTGCCAGCAGCTTGGAGCGGGGATACTATGGCTACACCTTC. The encoded protein is CASSLERGYYGYTF.

The sample holds a few counts of this clone. The rearrangement links TRBV4-1 to TRBJ1-1; D is possibly TRBD1 (5 bases). The CDR3 consists of 16 residues. Trimming removed 0 bases at V and 1 base at J, with 12 bases between. The germline CDR1 and CDR2 sequences are MGHRA and YSYEKL. As DNA, the CDR3 is TGCGCCAGCAGCCAAGAAGGAGGGGCCGGGAACACTGAAGCTTTCTTT. Its protein product is CASSQEGGAGNTEAFF.

In its sample, this clone was seen a few times. J is TRBJ2-1 and V is TRBV9, with TRBD2 identical over 10 bases. Germline assignment: CDR1 SGDLS and CDR2 YYNGEE. This CDR3 has 17 residues. The V segment lost 0 bases and the J segment 0 bases; nucleotides outside the gene matches: 3. This chain's CDR3 is CASSVALAGASYNEQFF. The CDR3 DNA sequence: TGTGCCAGCAGCGTAGCCCTAGCGGGAGCCTCCTACAATGAGCAGTTCTTC.